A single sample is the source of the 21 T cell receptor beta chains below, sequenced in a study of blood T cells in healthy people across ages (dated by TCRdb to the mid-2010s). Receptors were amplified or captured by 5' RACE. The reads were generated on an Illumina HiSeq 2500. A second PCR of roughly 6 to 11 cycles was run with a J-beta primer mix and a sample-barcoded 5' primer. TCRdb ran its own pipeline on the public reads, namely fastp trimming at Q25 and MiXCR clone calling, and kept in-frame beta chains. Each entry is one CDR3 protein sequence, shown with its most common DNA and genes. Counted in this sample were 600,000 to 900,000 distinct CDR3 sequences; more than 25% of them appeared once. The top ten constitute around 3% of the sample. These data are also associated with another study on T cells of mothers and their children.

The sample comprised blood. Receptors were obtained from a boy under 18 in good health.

The CDR3 bases are TGTGCCAGCAGTCCAACCAAAGAGACCCAGTACTTC. Translated, it gives CASSPTKETQYF. V is TRBV12-3 or TRBV12-4 and J is TRBJ2-5; D gene unclear. The CDR3 spans 12 residues. V lost 5 bases to trimming and J lost 3 bases, with 7 bases between them.

The DNA for the CDR3 is TGTGCCAGCACCATAGGGGGGACAGTTCCTTCACCCCTCCACTTT. It codes for CASTIGGTVPSPLHF. The rearrangement uses TRBV6-1 and TRBJ1-6; 7 bases fit TRBD1. Germline loops: CDR1 MNHNS, CDR2 SASEGT. The trim removed 7 bases at V and 9 bases at J, leaving 12 bases unmatched. This CDR3 is 15 amino acids long.

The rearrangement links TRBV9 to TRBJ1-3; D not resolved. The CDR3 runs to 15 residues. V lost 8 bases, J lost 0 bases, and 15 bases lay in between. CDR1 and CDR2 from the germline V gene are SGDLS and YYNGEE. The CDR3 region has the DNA TGTGCCAGTACCTCAGACGGAAGCTCTGGAAACACCATATATTTT. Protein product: CASTSDGSSGNTIYF.

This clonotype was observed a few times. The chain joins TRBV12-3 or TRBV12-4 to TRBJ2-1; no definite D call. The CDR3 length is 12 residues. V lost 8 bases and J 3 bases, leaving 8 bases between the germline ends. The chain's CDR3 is CASRSGYNEQFF. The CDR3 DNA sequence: TGTGCCAGCCGCTCGGGCTACAATGAGCAGTTCTTC.

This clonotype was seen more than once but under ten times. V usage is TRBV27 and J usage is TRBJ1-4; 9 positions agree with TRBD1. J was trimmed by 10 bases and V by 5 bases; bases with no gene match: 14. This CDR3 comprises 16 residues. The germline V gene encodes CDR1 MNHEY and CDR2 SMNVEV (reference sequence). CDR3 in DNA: TGTGCCAGCAGTCTCATCACCTACAGGGGGCAAGGAAAACTGTTTTTT. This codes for CASSLITYRGQGKLFF.

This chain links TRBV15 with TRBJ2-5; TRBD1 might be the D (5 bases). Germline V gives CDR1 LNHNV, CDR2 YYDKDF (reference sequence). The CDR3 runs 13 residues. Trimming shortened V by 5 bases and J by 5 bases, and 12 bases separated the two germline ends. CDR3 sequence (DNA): TGTGCCACCAGCCCCAGGGCCTGGGAGACCCAGTACTTC. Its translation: CATSPRAWETQYF.

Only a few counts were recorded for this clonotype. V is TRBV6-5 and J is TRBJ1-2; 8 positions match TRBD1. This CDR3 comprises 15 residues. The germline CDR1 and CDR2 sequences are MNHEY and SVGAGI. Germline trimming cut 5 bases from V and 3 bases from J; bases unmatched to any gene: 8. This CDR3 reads CASSTNRGSHYGYTF. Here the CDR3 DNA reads TGTGCCAGCAGTACTAACAGGGGGAGTCACTATGGCTACACCTTC.

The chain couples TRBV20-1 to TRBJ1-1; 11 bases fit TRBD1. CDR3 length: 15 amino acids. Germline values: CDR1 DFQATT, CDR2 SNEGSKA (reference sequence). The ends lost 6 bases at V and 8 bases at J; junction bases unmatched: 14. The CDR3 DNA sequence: TGCAGTGCCCACCAAGGGGCGGGACAGGGGGAAGAAGCTTTCTTT. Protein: CSAHQGAGQGEEAFF.

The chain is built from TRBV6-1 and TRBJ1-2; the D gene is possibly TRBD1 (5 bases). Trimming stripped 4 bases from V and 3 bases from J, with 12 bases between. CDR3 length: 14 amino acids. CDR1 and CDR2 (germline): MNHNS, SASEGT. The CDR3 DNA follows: TGTGCCAGCAGTGGCCGGGGAGGGGACTATGGCTACACCTTC. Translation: CASSGRGGDYGYTF.

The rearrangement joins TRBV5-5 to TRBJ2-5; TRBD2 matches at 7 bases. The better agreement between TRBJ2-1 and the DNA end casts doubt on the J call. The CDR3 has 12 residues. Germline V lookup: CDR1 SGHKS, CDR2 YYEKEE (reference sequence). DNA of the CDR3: TGTGCCAGCGGAACTAGCGTGGGTGAGCAGTTCTTC. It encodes CASGTSVGEQFF.

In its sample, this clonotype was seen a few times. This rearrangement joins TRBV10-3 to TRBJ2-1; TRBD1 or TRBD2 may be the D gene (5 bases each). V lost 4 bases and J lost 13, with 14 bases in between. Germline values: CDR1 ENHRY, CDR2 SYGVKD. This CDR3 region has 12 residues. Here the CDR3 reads CAISGGGDKQFF. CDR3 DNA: TGTGCCATCAGTGGTGGGGGAGACAAACAGTTCTTC.

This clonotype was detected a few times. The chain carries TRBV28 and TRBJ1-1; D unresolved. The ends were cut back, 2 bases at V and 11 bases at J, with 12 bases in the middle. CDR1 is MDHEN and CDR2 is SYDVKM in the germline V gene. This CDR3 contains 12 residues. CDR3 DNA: TGTGCCAGCAGTTTAGCCACCGTGAACGCTTTCTTT. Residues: CASSLATVNAFF.

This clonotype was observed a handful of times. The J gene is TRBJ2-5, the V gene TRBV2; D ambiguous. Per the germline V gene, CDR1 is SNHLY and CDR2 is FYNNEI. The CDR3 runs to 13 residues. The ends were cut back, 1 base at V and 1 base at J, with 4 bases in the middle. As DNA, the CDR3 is TGTGCCAGCAGTGAAGTGGGCCAAGAGACCCAGTACTTC. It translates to CASSEVGQETQYF.

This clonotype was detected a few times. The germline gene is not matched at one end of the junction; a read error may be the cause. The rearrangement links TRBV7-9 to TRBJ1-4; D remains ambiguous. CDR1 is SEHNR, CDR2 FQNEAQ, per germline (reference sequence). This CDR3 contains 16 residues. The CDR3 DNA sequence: TGTGCCGGCAGCTTGGAGGGTACAATCGCTAATGAAAAACTGTTTTTT. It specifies CAGSLEGTIANEKLFF.

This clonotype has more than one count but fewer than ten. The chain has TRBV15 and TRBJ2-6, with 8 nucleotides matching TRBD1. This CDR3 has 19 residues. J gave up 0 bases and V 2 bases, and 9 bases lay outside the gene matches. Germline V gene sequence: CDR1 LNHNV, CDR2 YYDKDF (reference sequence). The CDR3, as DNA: TGTGCCACCAGCAGATTCTCCGGGACAGGTCGCTCTGGGGCCAACGTCCTGACTTTC. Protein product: CATSRFSGTGRSGANVLTF.

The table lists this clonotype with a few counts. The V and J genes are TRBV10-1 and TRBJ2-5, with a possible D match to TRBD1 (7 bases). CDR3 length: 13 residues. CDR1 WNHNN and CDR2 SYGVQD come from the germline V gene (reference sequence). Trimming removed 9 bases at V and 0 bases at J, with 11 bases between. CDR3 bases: TGCGCCAGTGGGGGGACAGACCAAGAGACCCAGTACTTC. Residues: CASGGTDQETQYF.

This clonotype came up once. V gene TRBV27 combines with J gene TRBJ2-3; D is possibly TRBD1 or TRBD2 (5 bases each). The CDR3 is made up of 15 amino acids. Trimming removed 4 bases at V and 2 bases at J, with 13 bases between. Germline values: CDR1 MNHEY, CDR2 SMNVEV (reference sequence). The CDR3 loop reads CASSWSGPDTDTQYF. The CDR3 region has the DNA TGTGCCAGCAGTTGGTCGGGGCCCGACACAGATACGCAGTATTTT.

CDR3 DNA sequence: TGTGCCAGCAGCTTACGGGAATATCGGTACTTC. Its translation is CASSLREYRYF. This rearrangement joins TRBV7-9 to TRBJ2-7, with TRBD2 as a possible D gene (5 bases). V gave up 2 bases and J gave up 12 bases, with 11 bases separating them. CDR1 is SEHNR, CDR2 FQNEAQ, per germline (reference sequence). The CDR3 length is 11 residues.

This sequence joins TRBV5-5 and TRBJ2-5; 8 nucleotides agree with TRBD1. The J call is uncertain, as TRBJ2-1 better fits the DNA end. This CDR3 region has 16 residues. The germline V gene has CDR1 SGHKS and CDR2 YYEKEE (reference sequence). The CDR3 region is CASSPPRTGSNNEQFF. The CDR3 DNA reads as TGTGCCAGCAGCCCCCCCAGGACAGGGAGCAACAATGAGCAGTTCTTC.

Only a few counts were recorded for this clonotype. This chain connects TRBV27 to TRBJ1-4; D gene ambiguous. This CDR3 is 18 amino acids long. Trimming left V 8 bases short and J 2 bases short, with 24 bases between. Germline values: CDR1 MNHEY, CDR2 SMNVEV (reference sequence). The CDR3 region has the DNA TGTGCCAGCTCTCCAATGGCCGGGGTTGTCGCGACTAATGAAAAACTGTTTTTT. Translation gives CASSPMAGVVATNEKLFF.

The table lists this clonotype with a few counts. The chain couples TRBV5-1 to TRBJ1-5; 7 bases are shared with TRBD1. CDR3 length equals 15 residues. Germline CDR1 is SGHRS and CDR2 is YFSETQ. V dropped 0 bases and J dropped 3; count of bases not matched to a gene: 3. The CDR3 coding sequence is TGCGCCAGCAGCTTGGAGGGGGCTAACAATCAGCCCCAGCATTTT. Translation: CASSLEGANNQPQHF.